Shown below are 27 T cell receptor beta chains from a single sample sequenced in a study of OX40 agonist ivuxolimab in advanced cancers. Sequencing used immunoSEQ multiplex PCR; TCRdb keeps in-frame clones, though not all of them. Of about 55,000 clones detected, approximately 86% appear once; the ten largest clones hold roughly 13%. Sequenced material: CD4+ or CD8+ T cells sorted from blood, taken in a trial of the OX40 agonist ivuxolimab. These receptors were collected from an adult with an advanced solid tumor such as melanoma, head and neck, liver or kidney cancer.

The genes are TRBV6-5 and TRBJ2-1; the D gene could be TRBD1 or TRBD2 (5 bases each). Germline CDR1 MNHEY, CDR2 SVGAGI. The CDR3 is 12 amino acids. V was cut by 10 bases and J by 6 bases, with 13 bases left in between. CDR3 sequence reads: CATGPAGNEQFF. As DNA, the CDR3 is TGTGCCACGGGGCCCGCCGGCAATGAGCAGTTCTTC.

This chain joins TRBV7-9 and TRBJ1-3, with D possibly being TRBD1 (6 bases). This CDR3 is built from 11 residues. Trimming cost V 8 bases and J 10 bases, with 12 bases left between them. Germline assignment: CDR1 SEHNR and CDR2 FQNEAQ (reference sequence). The CDR3 protein is CASLGGTTIYF. The CDR3 DNA is TGTGCCAGCTTGGGGGGGACAACCATATATTTT.

This chain uses TRBV4-3 with TRBJ2-2; D could derive from TRBD1 or TRBD2 (5 bases each). In germline, CDR1 is LGHNA, CDR2 YSLEER. V lost 0 bases and J 0 bases, leaving 11 bases between the germline ends. This CDR3 region has 17 residues. CDR3 bases: TGCGCCAGCAGCCAAGATCGCGAGGGGACGAACACCGGGGAGCTGTTTTTT. Translated: CASSQDREGTNTGELFF.

The rearrangement joins TRBV27 to TRBJ1-1; D is uncertain. Germline loops: CDR1 MNHEY, CDR2 SMNVEV (reference sequence). The CDR3 totals 16 residues. V dropped 3 bases and J dropped 3 bases, with 17 bases sitting between them. Written as DNA, the CDR3 is TGTGCCAGCAGTTTTATTGGATTGGGATATCACACTGAAGCTTTCTTT. It is translated as CASSFIGLGYHTEAFF.

The chain carries TRBV9 and TRBJ2-2; perhaps D is TRBD1 or TRBD2 (5 bases each). From germline, CDR1 is SGDLS and CDR2 YYNGEE. V was trimmed by 0 bases and J by 4 bases, leaving 19 bases between them. The CDR3 length is 18 residues. The CDR3, as DNA: TGTGCCAGCAGCGTAGCCGGGGACCGATTGATTAGCACCGGGGAGCTGTTTTTT. Translated, it gives CASSVAGDRLISTGELFF. The full variable domain, rest sourced from reference TRBV9 and TRBJ2-2, is DSGVTQTPKHLITATGQRVTLRCSPRSGDLSVYWYQQSLDQGLQFLIQYYNGEERAKGNILERFSAQQFPDLHSELNLSSLELGDSALYFCASSVAGDRLISTGELFFGEGSRLTVL.

In this sample, this clone turned up once. V usage is TRBV28 and J usage is TRBJ2-7, with 7 bases identical to TRBD1. Germline lookup yields CDR1 MDHEN and CDR2 SYDVKM. The CDR3 is 16 amino acids. V shed 5 bases, J shed 0 bases, and the junction held 10 bases outside the gene matches. CDR3: CASSTITGVPSYEQYF. The CDR3 coding sequence is TGTGCCAGCAGTACCATAACAGGGGTTCCCTCCTACGAGCAGTACTTC.

The V gene is TRBV4-1, the J gene TRBJ1-5; the D gene is possibly TRBD1 (5 bases). This CDR3 contains 14 residues. The V gene lost 1 base and the J gene lost 6 bases, with 10 bases spanning the gap. Looked up from germline, CDR1 is MGHRA and CDR2 is YSYEKL. The chain's CDR3 is CASSQGGASQPQHF. CDR3 coding DNA: TGCGCCAGCAGCCAAGGAGGGGCGAGTCAGCCCCAGCATTTT.

The CDR3 region is CASSQGGPGEQFF. For the CDR3, the DNA is TGTGCCAGTTCCCAGGGGGGGCCGGGAGAGCAGTTCTTC. The chain recombines TRBV2 with TRBJ2-1; TRBD1 or TRBD2 may be the D gene (7 bases each). This CDR3 has 13 amino acids. The V end lost 9 bases, the J end lost 10 bases, and 19 bases lay between the germline ends. The germline V gene encodes CDR1 SNHLY and CDR2 FYNNEI.

The chain is built from TRBV7-3 and TRBJ2-1; perhaps TRBD2 as D (6 bases). This CDR3 region has 15 residues. The germline V and J ends were trimmed by 2 bases and 5 bases, with 13 bases remaining between them. Looked up from germline, CDR1 is SGHTA and CDR2 is FQGTGA. This CDR3 is CASSLSGEVDNEQFF. In DNA form, the CDR3 reads TGTGCCAGCAGCTTATCGGGGGAAGTGGACAATGAGCAGTTCTTC.

The chain has TRBV7-9 and TRBJ2-3; D is tentatively TRBD1 or TRBD2 (6 bases each). CDR3 size: 14 residues. CDR1 is SEHNR, CDR2 FQNEAQ, per germline (reference sequence). V dropped 3 bases and J dropped 5 bases, with 12 bases sitting between them. The CDR3 spells CASSFLGGKDTQYF. In DNA form, the CDR3 reads TGTGCCAGCAGCTTTCTGGGGGGCAAAGATACGCAGTATTTT. Looking up the rest from reference TRBV7-9 and TRBJ2-3 gives the full variable domain: DTGVSQNPRHKITKRGQNVTFRCDPISEHNRLYWYRQTLGQGPEFLTYFQNEAQLEKSRLLSDRFSAERPKGSFSTLEIQRTEQGDSAMYLCASSFLGGKDTQYFGPGTRLTVL.

The chain employs TRBV15 and TRBJ2-4; the D is unclear. The CDR3 consists of 16 residues. V was trimmed by 1 base and J by 6 bases, leaving 16 bases between them. From germline, CDR1 is LNHNV and CDR2 YYDKDF (reference sequence). CDR3 DNA sequence: TGTGCCACCAGCAGAGGGGTAGGGTGGGAAGGAAACATTCAGTACTTC. This sequence encodes CATSRGVGWEGNIQYF.

The CDR3 DNA reads as TGCGCCAGCAGCCTTGGACACGAGCAGTTCTTC. Protein sequence: CASSLGHEQFF. The rearrangement joins TRBV4-1 to TRBJ2-1; D perhaps matches TRBD1 (5 bases). The germline V gene encodes CDR1 MGHRA and CDR2 YSYEKL. V lost 4 bases and J lost 10, with 8 bases in between. This CDR3 has 11 amino acids.

The chain employs TRBV7-6 and TRBJ2-1; the match to TRBD2 covers 15 bases. Germline lookup yields CDR1 SGHVS and CDR2 FNYEAQ. This CDR3 contains 18 residues. The ends lost 5 bases at V and 0 bases at J; junction bases unmatched: 5. CDR3 protein: CASSPGTSGGSSYNEQFF. The CDR3 nucleotides are TGTGCCAGCAGCCCCGGGACTAGCGGGGGGAGCTCCTACAATGAGCAGTTCTTC.

The chain has TRBV2 and TRBJ2-3, with D perhaps matching TRBD2 (7 bases). The CDR3 totals 17 residues. Germline V gene data show CDR1 as SNHLY and CDR2 as FYNNEI. Between the trimmed V and J ends, which lost 4 bases and 3 bases, there was a span of 20 bases. The CDR3 DNA follows: TGTGCCAGCAGTGGAGGGCCGGGGGGCTTGTTTACAGATACGCAGTATTTT. It translates to CASSGGPGGLFTDTQYF.

This chain uses TRBV12-5 with TRBJ1-2; 8 bases match TRBD1. Trimming cost V 1 base and J 0 bases; bases outside gene matches: 10. CDR3 size: 18 residues. Per germline, CDR1 LGHNT and CDR2 FRNRAP. The CDR3 region is CASGLGWTGRKTNYGYTF. In nucleotides, the CDR3 is TGTGCTAGTGGTTTGGGGTGGACAGGGCGAAAAACTAACTATGGCTACACCTTC.

This sequence joins TRBV6-5 and TRBJ2-5, with 9 nucleotides matching TRBD1. The end of the DNA aligns better with TRBJ2-7, so the J call may be wrong. This CDR3 has 16 residues. CDR1 is MNHEY and CDR2 is SVGAGI in the germline V gene. CDR3 DNA sequence: TGTGCCAGCAGTTACAGAGCCGGGACAGGGTTCCACGAGCAGTACTTC. Protein sequence: CASSYRAGTGFHEQYF.

The chain employs TRBV2 and TRBJ2-2; D not certain. The CDR3 loop spans 12 amino acids. Trimming cost V 1 base and J 5 bases, with 2 bases left between them. The germline V gene has CDR1 SNHLY and CDR2 FYNNEI. CDR3 in DNA: TGTGCCAGCAGTGAAGGAACCGGGGAGCTGTTTTTT. Translation gives CASSEGTGELFF.

This chain joins TRBV2 and TRBJ2-7, with TRBD1 as a possible D gene (5 bases). V was trimmed by 3 bases and J by 3 bases, leaving 15 bases between them. CDR1 and CDR2 (germline): SNHLY, FYNNEI. The CDR3 has 15 amino acids. The CDR3 DNA reads TGTGCCAGCAGTGACCCCCAGGGCCTACTCTACGAGCAGTACTTC. It translates to CASSDPQGLLYEQYF.

This clone was detected a few times. V gene TRBV11-2 combines with J gene TRBJ1-5; TRBD1 is a possible D gene (5 bases). Per germline, CDR1 SGHAT and CDR2 FQNNGV. V lost 4 bases and J 6 bases, leaving 10 bases between the germline ends. The CDR3 contains 13 residues. The CDR3, as DNA: TGTGCCAGCAGCTATATGGGGGGTCAGCCCCAGCATTTT. Translated, it gives CASSYMGGQPQHF.

This rearrangement joins TRBV4-1 to TRBJ1-2; possibly TRBD1 for D (6 bases). Germline V gives CDR1 MGHRA, CDR2 YSYEKL. Trimming removed 1 base at V and 1 base at J, with 10 bases between. The CDR3 is 15 amino acids. The CDR3 here is CASSQGKDSNYGYTF. CDR3 nucleotide sequence: TGCGCCAGCAGCCAAGGGAAGGACAGTAACTATGGCTACACCTTC.

This chain joins TRBV11-2 and TRBJ1-1, with D unclear. Germline lookup yields CDR1 SGHAT and CDR2 FQNNGV. This CDR3 has 17 residues. V was shortened by 2 bases and J by 4 bases, with 20 bases between the two germline ends. The CDR3: CASSLSVGGEWRTEAFF. The CDR3 DNA sequence: TGTGCCAGCAGCTTAAGCGTTGGCGGGGAGTGGCGCACTGAAGCTTTCTTT.

Concerning this clone itself: Here the CDR3 omits its conserved ending phenylalanine or tryptophan, so a read error is the likely source. This rearrangement joins TRBV4-1 to TRBJ1-6, with D unresolved. Per germline, CDR1 MGHRA and CDR2 YSYEKL. CDR3 size: 14 residues. V was shortened by 2 bases and J by 9 bases, with 11 bases between the two germline ends. In DNA form, the CDR3 reads TGCGCCAGCAGCCAAAGATCGGGCGCTTCACCCCTCCACCTT. This encodes CASSQRSGASPLHL.

This clone was recorded once. V is TRBV13 and J is TRBJ1-2; no firm D call. V was pared by 0 bases and J by 3 bases, with 14 bases between. The CDR3 totals 16 residues. Looked up from germline, CDR1 is PRHDT and CDR2 is FYEKMQ (reference sequence). The CDR3 nucleotides are TGTGCCAGCAGCTTAGGCAGTCGAACTTATGACTATGGCTACACCTTC. This encodes CASSLGSRTYDYGYTF. Variable domain in full (rest from reference TRBV13 and TRBJ1-2): AAGVIQSPRHLIKEKRETATLKCYPIPRHDTVYWYQQGPGQDPQFLISFYEKMQSDKGSIPDRFSAQQFSDYHSELNMSSLELGDSALYFCASSLGSRTYDYGYTFGSGTRLTVV.

Comments on this clone: Because the CDR3 is missing its conserved closing phenylalanine or tryptophan, this is likely a read error. The chain joins TRBV11-2 to TRBJ1-6, with D uncertain. Trimming took 1 base from V and 2 from J, leaving 3 bases between them. CDR3 length equals 14 residues. Germline-derived CDR1 and CDR2 are SGHAT and FQNNGV. The CDR3 loop reads CASSLGAYNSPLHL. The CDR3 DNA is TGTGCCAGCAGCTTAGGAGCCTATAATTCACCCCTCCACCTT.

This clone has just a few counts. The chain has TRBV28 and TRBJ1-5; D remains ambiguous. The germline V gene encodes CDR1 MDHEN and CDR2 SYDVKM. The CDR3 sequence is 14 residues long. Trimming took 10 bases from V and 0 from J, leaving 13 bases between them. The CDR3 nucleotides are TGTGCCACCTCAGAGTACCTTAGCAATCAGCCCCAGCATTTT. This encodes CATSEYLSNQPQHF.

The V call is TRBV2, the J call TRBJ1-1; 7 nucleotides line up with TRBD1. The CDR3 sequence is 16 residues long. The V and J ends lost 3 bases and 0 bases, in that order; junction bases with no gene match: 7. Per germline, CDR1 SNHLY and CDR2 FYNNEI. CDR3 sequence: CASSDLDRVVNTEAFF. In DNA, the CDR3 is TGTGCCAGCAGTGATTTAGACAGGGTTGTGAACACTGAAGCTTTCTTT.

V usage is TRBV28 and J usage is TRBJ2-7, with 10 bases lining up with TRBD1. The CDR3 contains 14 residues. Germline V gene data show CDR1 as MDHEN and CDR2 as SYDVKM. V gave up 7 bases and J gave up 6 bases; unmatched junction bases: 9. CDR3 sequence (DNA): TGTGCCAGCACATACGGACAGGGGGTCGGCGAGCAGTACTTC. It is translated as CASTYGQGVGEQYF.